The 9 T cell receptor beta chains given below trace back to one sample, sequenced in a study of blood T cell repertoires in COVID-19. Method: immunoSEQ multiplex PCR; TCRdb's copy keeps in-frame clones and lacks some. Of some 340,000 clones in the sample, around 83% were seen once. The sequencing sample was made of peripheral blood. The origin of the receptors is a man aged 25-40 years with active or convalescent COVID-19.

The CDR3: CASSSREPLSDTQYF. The CDR3 nucleotides are TGTGCCAGCAGCTCCCGGGAGCCCTTATCCGATACGCAGTATTTT. The genes are TRBV7-2 and TRBJ2-3; D is possibly TRBD2 (6 bases). Per the germline V gene, CDR1 is SGHTA and CDR2 is FQGNSA. The CDR3 covers 15 residues. The V end was cut by 4 bases, the J end by 6 bases, with 17 bases between.

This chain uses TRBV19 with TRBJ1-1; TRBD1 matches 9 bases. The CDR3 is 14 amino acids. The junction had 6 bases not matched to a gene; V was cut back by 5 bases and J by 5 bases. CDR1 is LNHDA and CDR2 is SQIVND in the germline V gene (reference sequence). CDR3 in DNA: TGTGCCAGTAGTCCTCGACAGGGGGTGACTGAAGCTTTCTTT. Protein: CASSPRQGVTEAFF.

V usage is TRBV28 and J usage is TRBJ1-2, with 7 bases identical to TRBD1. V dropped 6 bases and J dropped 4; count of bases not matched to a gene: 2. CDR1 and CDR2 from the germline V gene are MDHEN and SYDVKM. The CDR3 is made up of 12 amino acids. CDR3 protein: CASRGQIYGYTF. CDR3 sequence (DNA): TGTGCCAGCAGGGGACAGATCTATGGCTACACCTTC.

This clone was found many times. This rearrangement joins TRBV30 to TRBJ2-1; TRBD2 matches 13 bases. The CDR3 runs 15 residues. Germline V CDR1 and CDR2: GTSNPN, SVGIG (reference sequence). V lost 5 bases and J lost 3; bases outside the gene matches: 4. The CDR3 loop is CAWARLAGGYNEQFF. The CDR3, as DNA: TGTGCCTGGGCGCGACTAGCGGGGGGCTACAATGAGCAGTTCTTC.

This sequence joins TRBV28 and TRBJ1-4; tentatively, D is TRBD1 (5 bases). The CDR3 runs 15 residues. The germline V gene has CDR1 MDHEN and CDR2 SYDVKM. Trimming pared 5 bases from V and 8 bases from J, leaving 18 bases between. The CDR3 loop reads CASSTRALGGEKLFF. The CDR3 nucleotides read TGTGCCAGCAGTACCCGGGCCTTGGGGGGAGAAAAACTGTTTTTT.

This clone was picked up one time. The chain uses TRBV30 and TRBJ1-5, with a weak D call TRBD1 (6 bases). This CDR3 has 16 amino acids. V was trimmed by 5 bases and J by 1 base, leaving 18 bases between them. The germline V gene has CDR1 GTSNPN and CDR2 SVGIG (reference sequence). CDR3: CAWGGGTGFSNQPQHF. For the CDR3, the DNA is TGTGCCTGGGGAGGGGGAACAGGTTTCAGCAATCAGCCCCAGCATTTT.

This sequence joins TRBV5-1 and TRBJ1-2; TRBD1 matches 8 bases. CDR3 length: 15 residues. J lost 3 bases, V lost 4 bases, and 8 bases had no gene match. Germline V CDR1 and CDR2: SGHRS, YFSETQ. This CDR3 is CASSPQGVGDYGYTF. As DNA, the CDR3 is TGCGCCAGCAGCCCACAGGGGGTGGGGGACTATGGCTACACCTTC.

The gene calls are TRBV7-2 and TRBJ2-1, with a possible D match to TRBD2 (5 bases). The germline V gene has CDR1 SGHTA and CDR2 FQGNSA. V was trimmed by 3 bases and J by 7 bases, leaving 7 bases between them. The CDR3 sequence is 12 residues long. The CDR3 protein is CASSFQRNEQFF. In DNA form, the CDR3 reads TGTGCCAGCAGCTTTCAGCGGAATGAGCAGTTCTTC.

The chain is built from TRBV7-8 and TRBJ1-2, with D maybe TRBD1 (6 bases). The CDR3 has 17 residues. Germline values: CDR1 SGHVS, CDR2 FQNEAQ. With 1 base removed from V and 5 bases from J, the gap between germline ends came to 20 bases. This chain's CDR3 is CASSLGGFQGQIYGYTF. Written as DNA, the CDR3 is TGTGCCAGCAGCTTAGGGGGGTTCCAGGGGCAAATTTATGGCTACACCTTC.